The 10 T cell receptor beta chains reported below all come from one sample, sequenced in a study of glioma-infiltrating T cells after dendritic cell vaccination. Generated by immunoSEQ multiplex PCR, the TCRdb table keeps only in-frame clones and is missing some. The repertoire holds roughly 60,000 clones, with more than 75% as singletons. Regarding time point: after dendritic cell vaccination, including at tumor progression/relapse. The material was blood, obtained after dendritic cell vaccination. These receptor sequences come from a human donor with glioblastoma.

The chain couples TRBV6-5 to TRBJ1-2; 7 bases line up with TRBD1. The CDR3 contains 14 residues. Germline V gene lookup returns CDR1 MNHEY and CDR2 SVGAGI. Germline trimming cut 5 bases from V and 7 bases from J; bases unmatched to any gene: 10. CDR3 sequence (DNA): TGTGCCAGCAGTGGGGGTACAGGGGATCGTGGCTACACCTTC. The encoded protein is CASSGGTGDRGYTF.

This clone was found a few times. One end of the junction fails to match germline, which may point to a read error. For the CDR3, the DNA is TGTGCTAGCAGCCCCGGGACAGGGGGTTACGAGCAGTACTTC. It yields the protein CASSPGTGGYEQYF. The chain recombines TRBV7-7 with TRBJ2-7, with 11 nucleotides matching TRBD1. The CDR3 has 14 residues. Per germline, CDR1 SSHAT and CDR2 FNYEAQ (reference sequence). The variable domain in full, with the rest retrieved from reference TRBV7-7 and TRBJ2-7, is GAGVSQSPRYKVTKRGQDVTLRCDPISSHATLYWYQQALGQGPEFLTYFNYEAQPDKSGLPSDRFSAERPEGSISTLTIQRTEQRDSAMYRCASSPGTGGYEQYFGPGTRLTVT.

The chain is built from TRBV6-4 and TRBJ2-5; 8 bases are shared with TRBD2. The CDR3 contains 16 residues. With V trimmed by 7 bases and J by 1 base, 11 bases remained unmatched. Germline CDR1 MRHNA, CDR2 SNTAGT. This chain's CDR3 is CASTKKRGMSQETQYF. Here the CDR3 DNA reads TGTGCCAGCACCAAAAAGCGGGGGATGTCCCAAGAGACCCAGTACTTC.

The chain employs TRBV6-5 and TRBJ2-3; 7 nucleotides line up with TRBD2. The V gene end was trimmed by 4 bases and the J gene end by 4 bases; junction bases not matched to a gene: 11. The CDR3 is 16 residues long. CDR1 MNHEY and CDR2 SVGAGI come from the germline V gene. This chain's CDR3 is CASSFQAGLEPDTQYF. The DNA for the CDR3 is TGTGCCAGCAGTTTCCAAGCGGGGCTCGAGCCAGATACGCAGTATTTT.

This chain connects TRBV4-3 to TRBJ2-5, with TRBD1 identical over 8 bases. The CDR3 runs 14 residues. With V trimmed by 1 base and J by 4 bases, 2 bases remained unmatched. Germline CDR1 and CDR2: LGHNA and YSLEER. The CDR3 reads CASSQGQGSETQYF. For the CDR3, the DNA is TGCGCCAGCAGCCAAGGACAGGGGTCAGAGACCCAGTACTTC.

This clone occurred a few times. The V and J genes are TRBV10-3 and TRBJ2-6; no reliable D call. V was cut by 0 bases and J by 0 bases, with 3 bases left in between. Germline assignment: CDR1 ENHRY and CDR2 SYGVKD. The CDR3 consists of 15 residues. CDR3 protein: CAISESHSGANVLTF. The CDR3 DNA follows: TGTGCCATCAGTGAGTCACACTCTGGGGCCAACGTCCTGACTTTC.

Written as DNA, the CDR3 is TGCAGCGTTGTCAGACAGGGGGGAGGCAATGAGCAGTTCTTC. The encoded protein is CSVVRQGGGNEQFF. The J gene is TRBJ2-1, the V gene TRBV29-1, with TRBD1 matching 9 bases. Germline loops: CDR1 SQVTM, CDR2 ANQGSEA. The CDR3 runs 14 residues. V shed 4 bases, J shed 6 bases, and the junction held 7 bases outside the gene matches.

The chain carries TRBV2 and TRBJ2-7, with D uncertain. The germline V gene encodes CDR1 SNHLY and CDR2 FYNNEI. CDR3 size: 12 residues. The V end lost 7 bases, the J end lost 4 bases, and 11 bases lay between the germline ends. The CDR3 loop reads CASNTVAYEQYF. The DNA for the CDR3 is TGTGCCAGCAATACCGTGGCATACGAGCAGTACTTC. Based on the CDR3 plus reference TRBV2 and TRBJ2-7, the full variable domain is EPEVTQTPSHQVTQMGQEVILRCVPISNHLYFYWYRQILGQKVEFLVSFYNNEISEKSEIFDDQFSVERPDGSNFTLKIRSTKLEDSAMYFCASNTVAYEQYFGPGTRLTVT.

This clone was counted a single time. The CDR3 reads CATSRGQGATQPQHF. The CDR3, as DNA: TGTGCCACCAGCCGCGGACAGGGGGCGACTCAGCCCCAGCATTTT. J is TRBJ1-5 and V is TRBV15; 11 bases align to TRBD1. CDR3 length: 15 residues. V lost 5 bases to trimming and J lost 6 bases; unmatched junction nucleotides: 6. Germline CDR1 LNHNV, CDR2 YYDKDF (reference sequence).

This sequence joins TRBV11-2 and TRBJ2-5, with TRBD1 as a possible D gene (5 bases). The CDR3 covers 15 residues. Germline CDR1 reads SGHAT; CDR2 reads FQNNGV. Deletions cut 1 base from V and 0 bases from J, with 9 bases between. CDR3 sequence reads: CASSLARADQETQYF. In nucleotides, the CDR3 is TGTGCCAGCAGCTTAGCCAGGGCGGACCAAGAGACCCAGTACTTC.